Below, 8 T cell receptor beta chains from the same sample are listed, as sequenced in a study of blood T cell repertoires in COVID-19 (TCRdb year 2020). Receptors were amplified or captured by the immunoSEQ multiplex PCR assay. TCRdb re-hosts the immuneACCESS table, in-frame sequences only. Its copies lack some clones; in the studies checked, an unresolved V gene accounts for under half of them, and the cause for the rest is not known. The sample contains 150,000 to 200,000 clones, about nine tenths of them found a single time. The ten largest clones represent approximately 4% of the sample. The source material was peripheral blood. The receptors here all came from a woman between 70 and 85 years old with acute or convalescent COVID-19.

The chain is built from TRBV4-1 and TRBJ1-1; 11 bases fit TRBD1. Per germline, CDR1 MGHRA and CDR2 YSYEKL. With 2 bases clipped from V and 4 bases from J, the junction kept 3 bases outside the gene matches. CDR3 length: 15 amino acids. This chain's CDR3 is CASSQFGQGATEAFF. The CDR3 bases are TGCGCCAGCAGCCAATTCGGACAGGGGGCCACTGAAGCTTTCTTT.

The rearrangement links TRBV24-1 to TRBJ2-5, with 8 positions matching TRBD1. Germline V gene lookup returns CDR1 KGHDR and CDR2 SFDVKD. This CDR3 spans 15 amino acids. Germline trimming cut 5 bases from V and 2 bases from J; bases unmatched to any gene: 6. The CDR3 here is CATSGGTGIQETQYF. DNA of the CDR3: TGTGCCACCAGTGGTGGGACAGGTATTCAAGAGACCCAGTACTTC.

This chain uses TRBV7-2 with TRBJ2-5; 8 positions agree with TRBD2. Germline trimming cut 5 bases from V and 2 bases from J; bases unmatched to any gene: 7. CDR1 and CDR2 (germline): SGHTA, FQGNSA. The CDR3 has 15 residues. CDR3 protein: CASSRTSRRQETQYF. The CDR3 DNA reads TGTGCCAGCAGCCGGACTAGCAGAAGACAAGAGACCCAGTACTTC.

The chain carries TRBV11-1 and TRBJ2-1; weak D call: TRBD2 (5 bases). Between the trimmed V and J ends, which lost 3 bases and 2 bases, there was a span of 11 bases. Germline CDR1 is SGHAT and CDR2 is FQDESV (reference sequence). The CDR3 spans 15 residues. CDR3 sequence (DNA): TGTGCCAGCAGCTTGGAGGAGATAGCCTACAATGAGCAGTTCTTC. Its translation: CASSLEEIAYNEQFF. The full variable domain, its missing parts supplied by reference TRBV11-1 and TRBJ2-1, is EAEVAQSPRYKITEKSQAVAFWCDPISGHATLYWYRQILGQGPELLVQFQDESVVDDSQLPKDRFSAERLKGVDSTLKIQPAELGDSAMYLCASSLEEIAYNEQFFGPGTRLTVL.

The chain joins TRBV7-9 to TRBJ2-2; 9 positions agree with TRBD1. The germline gives CDR1 SEHNR, CDR2 FQNEAQ (reference sequence). This CDR3 is built from 15 residues. The junction had 7 bases not matched to a gene; V was cut back by 4 bases and J by 7 bases. The CDR3 DNA reads as TGTGCCAGCAGCTGGGCGACAGGGGGAAGCGGGGAGCTGTTTTTT. Protein sequence: CASSWATGGSGELFF.

CDR3 region: CASSFPDRQNYGYTF. The CDR3 DNA is TGTGCCAGCAGCTTCCCGGACAGGCAGAACTATGGCTACACCTTC. The chain carries TRBV7-9 and TRBJ1-2; 7 bases are a match to TRBD1. Germline V CDR1 and CDR2: SEHNR, FQNEAQ (reference sequence). The CDR3 spans 15 residues. V was clipped by 3 bases and J by 2 bases; unmatched bases: 6.

The chain is built from TRBV24-1 and TRBJ2-1; D perhaps matches TRBD2 (6 bases). CDR3 length: 17 residues. With 4 bases removed from V and 0 bases from J, the gap between germline ends came to 15 bases. The germline V gene encodes CDR1 KGHDR and CDR2 SFDVKD. The CDR3 region has the DNA TGTGCCACCAGTGACCCAGACACTAGCAGCTCCTACAATGAGCAGTTCTTC. Its translation is CATSDPDTSSSYNEQFF.

V usage is TRBV5-1 and J usage is TRBJ1-4; TRBD1 might be the D (6 bases). The V gene's germline CDR1 is SGHRS and CDR2 YFSETQ. The CDR3 covers 15 residues. Trimming left V 2 bases short and J 2 bases short, with 10 bases between. The CDR3 reads CASSFTGFTNEKLFF. The CDR3 DNA sequence: TGCGCCAGCAGCTTTACAGGGTTCACTAATGAAAAACTGTTTTTT.